What follows describes a single TCR beta chain. This CDR3 is 14 amino acids long. V was cut by 3 bases and J by 3 bases, with 11 bases left in between. The germline V gene encodes CDR1 MRHNA and CDR2 SNTAGT. The data were obtained in a study of T cell changes during pregnancy in multiple sclerosis. The table came from immunoSEQ multiplex PCR; TCRdb's copy has only in-frame clones and leaves some out. The top ten clones hold roughly 1.4% of a sample with approximately 63,000 clones, 91% of them seen once. This specimen was peripheral blood, taken after pregnancy. The rearrangement uses TRBV6-4 and TRBJ1-1; weak D call: TRBD1 (6 bases). This receptor was identified in a female donor in good health, enrolled as a control in a pregnancy study. DNA for the CDR3: TGTGCCAGCAGTGAGAAGGGGGATGACACTGAAGCTTTCTTT. It specifies CASSEKGDDTEAFF.